This T cell receptor (beta chain) was obtained from a study of T-cell memory formation after mild COVID-19. Overall study context: Largely, TCR clusters stayed within a single donor.

TCR alpha and TCR beta cDNA libraries carrying sample barcodes and UMIs came from 5'RACE with constant-segment primers. TCRdb recomputed calls from the 5' RACE reads with MiXCR, one row per CDR3 protein. The data hold fewer than 250,000 distinct CDR3 sequences, with about 18% observed a single time. V gave up 1 base and J gave up 3 bases, with 12 bases separating them. Per the germline V gene, CDR1 is DFQATT and CDR2 is SNEGSKA (reference sequence). The CDR3 runs 14 residues. The sequence was collected from an adult woman who had mild COVID-19 (a few samples of this study predate the infection). Cell type and time point are not known. Sample: PBMCs or a T cell subset sorted from them (not recorded which). This chain joins TRBV20-1 and TRBJ1-2; D gene uncertain. The CDR3: CSARVRDGDYGYTF. The CDR3 nucleotides read TGCAGTGCTAGAGTCCGGGATGGCGACTATGGCTACACCTTC.